Given below is one T cell receptor (beta chain) in context. The data belong to a study of blood T cell repertoires in COVID-19. With 0 bases removed from V and 1 base from J, the gap between germline ends came to 16 bases. Germline CDR1 reads LNHNV; CDR2 reads YYDKDF (reference sequence). CDR3 length: 18 residues. The data were produced by immunoSEQ multiplex PCR, yet TCRdb's version contains in-frame clones alone and is incomplete. This sample has 200,000 to 250,000 clones, with roughly 88% found just once. This TCR came from a man in his forties or fifties with COVID-19, enrolled during active disease. The V call is TRBV15, the J call TRBJ1-3, with D possibly matching TRBD1 (5 bases). What was sequenced was peripheral blood. DNA for the CDR3: TGTGCCACCAGCAGAGATCCCCCGACAGTTTTTTCTGGAAACACCATATATTTT. This sequence encodes CATSRDPPTVFSGNTIYF.